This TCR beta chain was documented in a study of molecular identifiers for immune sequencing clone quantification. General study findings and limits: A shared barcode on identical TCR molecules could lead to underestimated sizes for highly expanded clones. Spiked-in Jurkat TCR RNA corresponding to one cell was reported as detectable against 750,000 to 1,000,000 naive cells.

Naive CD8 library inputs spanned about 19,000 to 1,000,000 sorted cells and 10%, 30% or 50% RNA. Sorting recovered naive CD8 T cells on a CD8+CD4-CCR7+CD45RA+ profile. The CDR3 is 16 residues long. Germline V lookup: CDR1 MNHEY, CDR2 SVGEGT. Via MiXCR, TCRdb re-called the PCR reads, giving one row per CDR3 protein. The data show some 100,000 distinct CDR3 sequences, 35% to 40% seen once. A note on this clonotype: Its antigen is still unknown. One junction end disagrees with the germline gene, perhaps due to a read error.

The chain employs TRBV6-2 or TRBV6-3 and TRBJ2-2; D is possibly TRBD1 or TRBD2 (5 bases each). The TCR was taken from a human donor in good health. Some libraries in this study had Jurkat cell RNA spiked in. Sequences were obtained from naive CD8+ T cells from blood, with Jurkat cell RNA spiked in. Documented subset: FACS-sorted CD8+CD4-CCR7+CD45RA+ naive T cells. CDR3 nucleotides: TGTGCCAGCAGTTACTGGCCAGAGGGGACCACCGGGGAGCTGGTTTTT. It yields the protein CASSYWPEGTTGELVF.